Each of the 28 T cell receptor beta chains below was sequenced from the same sample in a study of T cells after yellow fever vaccination (dated by TCRdb to between 2019 and 2020). Library construction relied on 5' RACE. The instrument was an Illumina HiSeq 2500. The public reads were reprocessed in TCRdb via fastp at Q25 and MiXCR, keeping in-frame beta chains. Here each entry gathers all rows of one CDR3 protein and keeps the most common genes and DNA. The sample table holds about 220,000 distinct CDR3 sequences, of which about 7% were seen once. The ten largest clonotypes hold around 1% of the sample. The meaning of the sample's treatment or condition label: live attenuated yellow fever vaccine strain. The starting material was CD4+ T cells sorted from PBMCs, obtained on the day of the yellow fever booster vaccination. The receptors derive from a man aged 25 to 40 who received the YFV17D yellow fever vaccine.

This clonotype was detected only a few times. The genes are TRBV7-2 and TRBJ1-6; 9 positions match TRBD1. With 1 base clipped from V and 10 bases from J, the junction kept 5 bases outside the gene matches. The CDR3 has 15 residues. The germline CDR1 and CDR2 sequences are SGHTA and FQGNSA. CDR3 in DNA: TGTGCCAGCAGCTTAGGAGGGACAGGGCGGTCACCCCTCCACTTT. Encoded protein: CASSLGGTGRSPLHF.

This chain connects TRBV10-3 to TRBJ2-3; 11 bases are a match to TRBD2. V trimming: 10 bases; J trimming: 4 bases; junction bases outside the gene matches: 7. Per the germline V gene, CDR1 is ENHRY and CDR2 is SYGVKD. The CDR3 consists of 14 residues. CDR3 loop: CASQTSGSSDTQYF. DNA for the CDR3: TGTGCCAGCCAAACTAGCGGGAGTTCAGATACGCAGTATTTT.

This clonotype occurred a few times. The J gene is TRBJ2-7, the V gene TRBV4-3, with a weak D call TRBD2 (7 bases). V lost 11 bases and J lost 1, with 15 bases in between. The CDR3 has 13 residues. From germline, CDR1 is LGHNA and CDR2 YSLEER. The DNA for the CDR3 is TGCGCCCCCAGGGGAGGGAGGTCCTACGAGCAGTACTTC. Amino acid sequence: CAPRGGRSYEQYF.

This clonotype was detected only a few times. The rearrangement uses TRBV5-1 and TRBJ1-4; 9 bases are a match to TRBD1. The junction had 4 bases not matched to a gene; V was cut back by 4 bases and J by 6 bases. This CDR3 is 14 amino acids long. Germline V gives CDR1 SGHRS, CDR2 YFSETQ. CDR3 region: CASSRQGVDEKLFF. In nucleotides, the CDR3 is TGCGCCAGCAGCCGACAGGGGGTGGATGAAAAACTGTTTTTT.

This clonotype showed up just a few times. V is TRBV9 and J is TRBJ2-7; 7 positions match TRBD1. The CDR3 has 15 amino acids. J gave up 0 bases and V 1 base, and 4 bases lay outside the gene matches. The germline CDR1 and CDR2 sequences are SGDLS and YYNGEE. The CDR3 protein is CASSVSDRSSYEQYF. The CDR3 DNA sequence: TGTGCCAGCAGCGTATCGGACAGGAGCTCCTACGAGCAGTACTTC. The variable domain in full, completed from reference TRBV9 and TRBJ2-7, reads DSGVTQTPKHLITATGQRVTLRCSPRSGDLSVYWYQQSLDQGLQFLIQYYNGEERAKGNILERFSAQQFPDLHSELNLSSLELGDSALYFCASSVSDRSSYEQYFGPGTRLTVT.

This clonotype showed up just a few times. The chain carries TRBV4-3 and TRBJ2-7, with 9 bases lining up with TRBD2. This CDR3 has 15 amino acids. V was pared by 0 bases and J by 4 bases, with 4 bases of the junction left unmatched. CDR1 LGHNA and CDR2 YSLEER come from the germline V gene. The DNA of the CDR3 is TGCGCCAGCAGCCAAGATACGCGGGAGGGGTACGAGCAGTACTTC. Its translation is CASSQDTREGYEQYF.

This clonotype has ten or more counts. The chain carries TRBV18 and TRBJ2-1; the match to TRBD1 covers 8 bases. The CDR3 spans 12 residues. Germline V lookup: CDR1 KGHSH, CDR2 LQKENI. The V gene end was trimmed by 6 bases and the J gene end by 13 bases; junction bases not matched to a gene: 8. The CDR3: CASSDRDSEQFF. For the CDR3, the DNA is TGTGCCAGCTCGGACAGGGATTCGGAACAGTTCTTC.

This clonotype was recorded at least ten times. V usage is TRBV29-1 and J usage is TRBJ2-3; 7 bases line up with TRBD2. Germline V CDR1 and CDR2: SQVTM, ANQGSEA. The CDR3 loop spans 15 amino acids. The CDR3 is CGSSGWEGGTDTQYF. CDR3 DNA sequence: TGCGGTTCCTCAGGCTGGGAGGGCGGAACAGATACGCAGTATTTT.

This clonotype was seen repeatedly, ten times or more. V is TRBV29-1 and J is TRBJ2-5; 10 bases line up with TRBD2. Germline lookup yields CDR1 SQVTM and CDR2 ANQGSEA. The V and J ends lost 8 bases and 5 bases, in that order; junction bases with no gene match: 8. The CDR3 consists of 13 residues. The CDR3 DNA reads as TGCAGCTGGTCTAGCGGGAGTTTTGAGACCCAGTACTTC. Its protein product is CSWSSGSFETQYF.

The table lists this clonotype with a few counts. The rearrangement links TRBV20-1 to TRBJ2-1, with 12 bases fitting TRBD2. With 4 bases clipped from V and 4 bases from J, the junction kept 2 bases outside the gene matches. Germline V lookup: CDR1 DFQATT, CDR2 SNEGSKA (reference sequence). CDR3 length: 14 residues. CDR3: CSATGLAGYNEQFF. The CDR3 bases are TGCAGTGCTACGGGACTAGCGGGTTACAATGAGCAGTTCTTC.

This clonotype was observed at least ten times. The rearrangement uses TRBV10-3 and TRBJ2-3; TRBD2 aligns across 14 bases. The germline gives CDR1 ENHRY, CDR2 SYGVKD. The CDR3 is made up of 16 amino acids. Losses at the gene ends were 4 bases for V and 5 bases for J; bases not matched to a gene: 5. In nucleotides, the CDR3 is TGTGCCATCAGTGCCCCCGGGACTAGCGGGAGAGATACGCAGTATTTT. Its protein product is CAISAPGTSGRDTQYF.

The genes are TRBV5-4 and TRBJ1-4, with D possibly TRBD1 on 5 matching bases. The length of the CDR3 is 14 residues. Per the germline V gene, CDR1 is SGHNT and CDR2 is YYREEE (reference sequence). Trimming left V 4 bases short and J 5 bases short, with 12 bases between. The CDR3, as DNA: TGTGCCAGCAGCGAGGAAGGGGAAAATGAAAAACTGTTTTTT. This encodes CASSEEGENEKLFF.

The table lists this clonotype with a few counts. The chain has TRBV19 and TRBJ2-1; 15 bases match TRBD2. CDR3 length: 18 amino acids. V lost 4 bases and J lost 9; bases outside the gene matches: 13. CDR1 is LNHDA, CDR2 SQIVND, per germline (reference sequence). The CDR3 DNA is TGTGCCAGTAGTACCGGACTAGCGGGAGGGCCAAAGGGCCCTGAGCAGTTCTTC. Translation gives CASSTGLAGGPKGPEQFF.

The V call is TRBV5-6, the J call TRBJ2-1, with D perhaps matching TRBD1 or TRBD2 (5 bases each). The V end was cut by 9 bases, the J end by 3 bases, with 19 bases between. The CDR3 spans 15 residues. In germline, CDR1 is SGHDT, CDR2 YYEEEE. The CDR3 region has the DNA TGTGCCATGGGCCCGGGGCTCCACTGCTACAATGAGCAGTTCTTC. It codes for CAMGPGLHCYNEQFF.

The chain has TRBV23-1 and TRBJ2-7; TRBD1 aligns across 8 bases. TRBV23-1 has ORF status, its function being uncertain. CDR3 length: 17 residues. J was trimmed by 1 base and V by 4 bases; bases with no gene match: 12. The CDR3 sequence is CASSPDTVDRASYEQYF. The DNA of the CDR3 is TGCGCCAGCAGTCCCGATACTGTGGACAGGGCGTCCTACGAGCAGTACTTC.

This clonotype appeared a few times. This chain connects TRBV20-1 to TRBJ1-2; D is unclear. Trimming stripped 5 bases from V and 6 bases from J, with 1 base between. CDR1 is DFQATT and CDR2 is SNEGSKA in the germline V gene (reference sequence). This CDR3 region has 8 residues. CDR3 sequence reads: CSADGYTF. The DNA for the CDR3 is TGCAGTGCTGATGGCTACACCTTC.

There are a few counts of this clonotype. V and J are TRBV5-1 and TRBJ2-2, with D possibly matching TRBD1 (5 bases). Germline V gene sequence: CDR1 SGHRS, CDR2 YFSETQ. V was shortened by 0 bases and J by 0 bases, with 9 bases between the two germline ends. The CDR3 totals 16 residues. CDR3 in amino acids: CASSLAPGTNTGELFF. CDR3 DNA: TGCGCCAGCAGCTTGGCCCCAGGGACGAACACCGGGGAGCTGTTTTTT.

The V and J genes are TRBV20-1 and TRBJ2-2; 8 bases are shared with TRBD2. The CDR3 is 16 residues long. The germline gives CDR1 DFQATT, CDR2 SNEGSKA (reference sequence). V gave up 3 bases and J gave up 7 bases; unmatched junction bases: 13. CDR3 coding DNA: TGCAGTGCTAGGATTTTAAGCGGGAGTGATCGCGGGGAGCTGTTTTTT. Its translation: CSARILSGSDRGELFF.

The J gene is TRBJ2-3, the V gene TRBV20-1; 9 positions match TRBD1. V was pared by 3 bases and J by 3 bases, with 7 bases of the junction left unmatched. This CDR3 is built from 15 residues. Germline CDR1 and CDR2: DFQATT and SNEGSKA (reference sequence). CDR3 in amino acids: CSASYRQGGTDTQYF. CDR3 sequence (DNA): TGCAGTGCTAGCTACCGACAGGGGGGAACAGATACGCAGTATTTT.

The chain joins TRBV5-6 to TRBJ2-1; perhaps TRBD1 as D (6 bases). This CDR3 has 15 amino acids. V was shortened by 5 bases and J by 6 bases, with 18 bases between the two germline ends. CDR1 and CDR2 (germline): SGHDT, YYEEEE. In DNA, the CDR3 is TGTGCCAGCAGACCAAGACAGGCGTACTTCAATGAGCAGTTCTTC. Protein product: CASRPRQAYFNEQFF.

This clonotype was observed a handful of times. V usage is TRBV14 and J usage is TRBJ2-2; 8 positions agree with TRBD1. The CDR3 totals 15 residues. Germline V gene lookup returns CDR1 SGHDN and CDR2 FVKESK. The ends lost 5 bases at V and 6 bases at J; junction bases unmatched: 8. The CDR3 spells CASSFRNRGSGELFF. The DNA of the CDR3 is TGTGCCAGCAGCTTTAGAAACAGGGGGTCCGGGGAGCTGTTTTTT.

This clonotype has more than one count but fewer than ten. The chain carries TRBV12-3 or TRBV12-4 and TRBJ1-5, with D possibly matching TRBD1 (5 bases). The V end lost 6 bases, the J end lost 6 bases, and 18 bases lay between the germline ends. The CDR3 is 15 amino acids. The CDR3 region is CASRITGYSFQPQHF. The CDR3 coding sequence is TGTGCCAGCAGAATAACAGGTTACTCCTTTCAGCCCCAGCATTTT.

This clonotype has only a few counts. This chain joins TRBV20-1 and TRBJ2-1; no firm D call. Germline V gives CDR1 DFQATT, CDR2 SNEGSKA (reference sequence). The CDR3 runs 14 residues. Trimming pared 3 bases from V and 4 bases from J, leaving 13 bases between. DNA of the CDR3: TGCAGTGCTAGTACACCCGTTAGTTACAATGAGCAGTTCTTC. This sequence encodes CSASTPVSYNEQFF.

This clonotype has more than one count but fewer than ten. This chain links TRBV10-2 with TRBJ1-1; D gene unclear. The CDR3 spans 13 residues. Between the trimmed V and J ends, which lost 3 bases and 3 bases, there was a span of 8 bases. CDR1 WSHSY and CDR2 SAAADI come from the germline V gene. In DNA, the CDR3 is TGCGCCAGCAGTGACTCTAGGGACACTGAAGCTTTCTTT. Protein sequence: CASSDSRDTEAFF.

V and J are TRBV5-1 and TRBJ1-1, with TRBD1 as a possible D gene (6 bases). V was cut by 2 bases and J by 4 bases, with 12 bases left in between. This CDR3 has 14 residues. Germline assignment: CDR1 SGHRS and CDR2 YFSETQ. CDR3 region: CASSFTGMGTEAFF. Written as DNA, the CDR3 is TGCGCCAGCAGCTTCACAGGGATGGGCACTGAAGCTTTCTTT.

This clonotype was observed at least ten times. The chain is built from TRBV20-1 and TRBJ2-1; TRBD2 aligns across 13 bases. V lost 5 bases, J lost 5 bases, and 6 bases stayed unmatched. This CDR3 is built from 15 residues. Germline CDR1 DFQATT, CDR2 SNEGSKA (reference sequence). The CDR3 sequence: CSAATSGRADNEQFF. In DNA, the CDR3 is TGCAGTGCTGCTACTAGCGGGAGGGCTGACAATGAGCAGTTCTTC.

The chain joins TRBV5-8 to TRBJ2-1, with 7 bases aligning to TRBD2. The CDR3 runs to 16 residues. CDR1 is SGHTS and CDR2 is YDEGEE in the germline V gene. The trim removed 4 bases at V and 1 base at J, leaving 8 bases unmatched. The DNA for the CDR3 is TGTGCCAGCAGCAACGGACTAGTCGAGTCCTACAATGAGCAGTTCTTC. Its protein is CASSNGLVESYNEQFF.

The sample holds many counts of this clonotype. In DNA, the CDR3 is TGTGCTAGTGGACACGTCCTCCAAGAGACCCAGTACTTC. It yields the protein CASGHVLQETQYF. The V gene is TRBV12-5, the J gene TRBJ2-5; D uncertain. V gave up 6 bases and J gave up 1 base, with 9 bases separating them. This CDR3 comprises 13 residues. CDR1 and CDR2 from the germline V gene are LGHNT and FRNRAP. The variable domain in full, with the rest retrieved from reference TRBV12-5 and TRBJ2-5, is DARVTQTPRHKVTEMGQEVTMRCQPILGHNTVFWYRQTMMQGLELLAYFRNRAPLDDSGMPKDRFSAEMPDATLATLKIQPSEPRDSAVYFCASGHVLQETQYFGPGTRLLVL.